This T cell receptor (beta chain) was observed in a study of shared clonotypes between healthy human individuals. Turning to the study itself: A couple of female and a few male donors aged 18 to 49 were enrolled. Study-wide points: In the sorted subsets, rarefaction showed sequencing was incomplete despite large depth.

For each subset, genomic DNA was distributed in equal portions over several immunoSEQ plates. Under the authors' procedure: ImmunoSEQ junction-only sequences lacked quality scores, so their filtering differed. Sequencing used immunoSEQ multiplex PCR; TCRdb keeps in-frame clones, though not all of them. For V, J and clone size, that table is used; D and trimming come from the DNA. This sample yields about 79,000 clones, of which about 64% are seen a single time; around 50% belongs to the top ten. Trimming at V came to 3 bases and at J to 8 bases, leaving 3 bases not matched to a gene. The germline V gene has CDR1 DFQATT and CDR2 SNEGSKA (reference sequence). The CDR3 length is 11 residues. With respect to this clone: Its antigen is currently unknown.

Sequencing used memory CD8+ T cells sorted from blood. Subset of the sample: CD45RO+ cells pooled with CCR7-negative TemRA cells. The rearrangement joins TRBV20-1 to TRBJ1-2; 7 bases are a match to TRBD1. This TCR came from a young man in good health. In nucleotides, the CDR3 is TGCAGTGCTAGCGACAGGGACGGCTACACCTTC. Encoded protein: CSASDRDGYTF.